This T cell receptor beta chain is from a study of T cell repertoires in cytomegalovirus infection. Germline assignment: CDR1 MNHEY and CDR2 SMNVEV (reference sequence). This CDR3 has 16 amino acids. V gave up 1 base and J gave up 3 bases, with 13 bases separating them. Ten or more counts support this clonotype. Antigen specificity is unknown. TCRdb analysed the reads with MiXCR anew, one entry per CDR3 protein. The data hold hundreds of thousands of distinct CDR3 sequences, with 31% observed a single time. The source of this sequence is a human donor in good health (CMV status not recorded). Some clones in this sample may be carry-over from other donors' samples. The V call is TRBV27, the J call TRBJ1-5; D possibly corresponds to TRBD1 (5 bases). This specimen was cultured CD8+ T cells from PBMCs, taken from culture after CMV antigen stimulation. Written as DNA, the CDR3 is TGTGCCAGCAGTTTATATGGCAGGGCGTTCAATCAGCCCCAGCATTTT. This sequence encodes CASSLYGRAFNQPQHF.